The clone carrying this T cell receptor (beta chain) was observed a few times. Its target is unknown. What was sequenced were expressed TCRB transcripts, since all of the isolated RNA had been reverse transcribed. The read count averaged about 3.57 million across naive, central memory and regulatory T cell samples. Clones were read by immunoSEQ multiplex PCR, and TCRdb kept only the in-frame ones, dropping some. This table holds about 150,000 clones, about 13% found once. The entry originates in a study of beta chain features in type 1 diabetes. Study findings and constraints: Among all four CD4+ subsets, Type 1 diabetes patients had TCRB CDR3s that were moderately but significantly shorter. VDJ junctions from patients with type 1 diabetes contained fewer insertions and more deletions.

Germline loops: CDR1 SNHLY, CDR2 FYNNEI. The CDR3 runs 15 residues. With V trimmed by 8 bases and J by 5 bases, 10 bases remained unmatched. One heparinised draw, averaging roughly 0.12 L, was taken per donor. CD4+ naive, central memory, regulatory and stem cell-like memory subsets were isolated by sorting on CD45RO/CCR7/CD25/CD127/CD95/CD27. V gene TRBV2 combines with J gene TRBJ2-5; 11 positions agree with TRBD2. The material sequenced was central memory CD4+ T cells from blood. The TCR was taken from a man aged 18 to 29 with type 1 diabetes. As DNA, the CDR3 is TGTGCCAGCGCCCTGGAGACTAGCGGGGACGAGACCCAGTACTTC. It is translated as CASALETSGDETQYF.